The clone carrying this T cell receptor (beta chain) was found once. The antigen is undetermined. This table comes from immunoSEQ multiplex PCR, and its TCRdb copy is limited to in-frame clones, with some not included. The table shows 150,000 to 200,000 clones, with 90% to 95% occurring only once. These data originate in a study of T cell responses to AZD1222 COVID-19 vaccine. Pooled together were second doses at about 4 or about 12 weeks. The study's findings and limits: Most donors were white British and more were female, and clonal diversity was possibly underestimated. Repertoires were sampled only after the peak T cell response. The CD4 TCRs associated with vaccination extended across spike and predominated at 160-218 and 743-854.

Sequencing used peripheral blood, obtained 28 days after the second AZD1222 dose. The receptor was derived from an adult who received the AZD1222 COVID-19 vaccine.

CDR3 protein: CASSSQENTEAFF. CDR3 nucleotides: TGTGCCAGCAGTTCCCAGGAGAACACTGAAGCTTTCTTT. The chain combines TRBV7-3 with TRBJ1-1; no reliable D call. CDR1 SGHTA and CDR2 FQGTGA come from the germline V gene. CDR3 size: 13 residues. Trimming cost V 6 bases and J 1 base, with 9 bases left between them.